A single T cell receptor beta chain is shown here with its context. This sample is part of a study of CD8 T cells in Susac syndrome. The V gene's germline CDR1 is SNHLY and CDR2 FYNNEI. The CDR3 is 13 residues long. V was cut by 8 bases and J by 6 bases, with 16 bases left in between. RNA totalling about 0.5 to 1 ug underwent reverse transcription with random hexamers. TCRdb fed the immunoSEQ multiplex PCR reads into MiXCR, producing one record per CDR3 protein. The sample carries fewer than 200,000 distinct CDR3 sequences, approximately 95% recorded once. This receptor was taken from a human donor with multiple sclerosis. The chain employs TRBV2 and TRBJ1-2; no firm D call. The sequenced sample was CD8+ T cells from PBMCs. CDR3 amino acids: CASAGSWSHGYTF. The DNA of the CDR3 is TGTGCCAGCGCGGGGAGTTGGAGCCATGGCTACACCTTC.